The following is a T cell receptor (beta chain) sequence with its context. This is likely a read error, given that the CDR3 carries no conserved phenylalanine or tryptophan at its end. This sample is part of a study of tumor and adjacent non-tumor tissue in lung cancer. Study context: The cohort had roughly 11 adenocarcinoma, a couple of squamous cell and 1 small cell patients. Aged roughly 31 to 76 years, patients included nine to ten men and several women with stage I to III disease.

TCRbeta libraries were built with three rounds of nested PCR, modified from ARM-PCR. MiXCR, applied by TCRdb to the multiplex PCR reads, yields one record per CDR3 protein. In the table there are more than 70,000 distinct CDR3 sequences, around three fifths of which are singletons. The CDR3 runs 12 residues. The template was RNA from unsorted bulk tissue. Donors were chemotherapy-naive, newly diagnosed lung cancer surgical patients in China, August–late 2014. Sequencing was done on a sample of lung tumor tissue. The chain uses TRBV12-3 or TRBV12-4 and TRBJ1-1; possibly TRBD1 for D (5 bases). The sequence was collected from a man in his sixties or seventies with non-small cell lung cancer. CDR3 amino acids: CASSWGSTEAFY. The DNA of the CDR3 is TGTGCCAGCAGTTGGGGGTCGACTGAGGCTTTCTAT.